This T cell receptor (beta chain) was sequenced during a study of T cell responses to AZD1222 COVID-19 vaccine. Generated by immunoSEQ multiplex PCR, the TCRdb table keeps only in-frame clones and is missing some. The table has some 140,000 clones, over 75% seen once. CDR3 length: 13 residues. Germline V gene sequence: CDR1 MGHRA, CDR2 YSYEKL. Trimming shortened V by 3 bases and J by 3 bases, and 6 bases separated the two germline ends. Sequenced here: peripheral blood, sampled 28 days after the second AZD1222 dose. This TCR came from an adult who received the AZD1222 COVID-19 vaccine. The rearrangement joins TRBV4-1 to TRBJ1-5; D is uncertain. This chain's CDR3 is CASSQRTNQPQHF. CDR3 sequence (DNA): TGCGCCAGCAGCCAGAGGACCAATCAGCCCCAGCATTTT.